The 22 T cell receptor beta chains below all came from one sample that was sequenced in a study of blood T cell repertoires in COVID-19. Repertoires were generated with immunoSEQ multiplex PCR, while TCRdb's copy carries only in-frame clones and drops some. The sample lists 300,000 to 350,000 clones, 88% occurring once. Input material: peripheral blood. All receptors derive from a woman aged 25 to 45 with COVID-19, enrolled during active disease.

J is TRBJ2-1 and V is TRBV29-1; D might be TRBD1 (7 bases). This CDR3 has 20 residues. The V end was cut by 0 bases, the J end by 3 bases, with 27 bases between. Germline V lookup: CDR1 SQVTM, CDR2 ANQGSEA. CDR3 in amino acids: CSVEDPTGFDGGHLYNEQFF. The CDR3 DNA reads TGCAGCGTTGAAGACCCGACAGGGTTCGACGGGGGACACCTCTACAATGAGCAGTTCTTC.

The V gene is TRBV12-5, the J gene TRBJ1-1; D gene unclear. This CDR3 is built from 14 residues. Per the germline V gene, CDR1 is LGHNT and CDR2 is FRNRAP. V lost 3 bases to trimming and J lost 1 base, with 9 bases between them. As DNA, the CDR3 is TGTGCTAGTGGTTTCTCAACAGAGAACACTGAAGCTTTCTTT. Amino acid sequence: CASGFSTENTEAFF.

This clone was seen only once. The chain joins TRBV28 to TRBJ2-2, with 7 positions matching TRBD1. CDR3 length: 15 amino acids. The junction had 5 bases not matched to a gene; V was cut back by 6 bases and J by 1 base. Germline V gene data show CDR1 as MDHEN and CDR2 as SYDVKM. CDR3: CASRPRTGNTGELFF. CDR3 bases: TGTGCCAGCAGACCCCGGACAGGGAACACCGGGGAGCTGTTTTTT.

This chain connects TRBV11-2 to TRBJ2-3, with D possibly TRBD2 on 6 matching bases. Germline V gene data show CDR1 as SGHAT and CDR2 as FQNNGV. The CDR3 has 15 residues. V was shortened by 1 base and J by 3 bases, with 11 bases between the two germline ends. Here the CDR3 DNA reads TGTGCCAGCAGCTTAGTCTGGGGGAGGACAGATACGCAGTATTTT. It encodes CASSLVWGRTDTQYF.

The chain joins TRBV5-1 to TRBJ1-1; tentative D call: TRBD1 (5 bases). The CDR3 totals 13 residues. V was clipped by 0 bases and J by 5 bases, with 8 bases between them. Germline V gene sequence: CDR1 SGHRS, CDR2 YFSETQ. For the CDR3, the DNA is TGCGCCAGCAGCTTGGGACAGAGGACTGAAGCTTTCTTT. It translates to CASSLGQRTEAFF.

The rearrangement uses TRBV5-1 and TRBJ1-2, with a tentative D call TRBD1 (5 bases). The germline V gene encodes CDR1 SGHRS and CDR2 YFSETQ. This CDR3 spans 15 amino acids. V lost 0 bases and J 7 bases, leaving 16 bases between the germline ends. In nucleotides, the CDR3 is TGCGCCAGCAGCTTGGTTGCTGATCAAGGGGTTGGCTACACCTTC. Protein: CASSLVADQGVGYTF.

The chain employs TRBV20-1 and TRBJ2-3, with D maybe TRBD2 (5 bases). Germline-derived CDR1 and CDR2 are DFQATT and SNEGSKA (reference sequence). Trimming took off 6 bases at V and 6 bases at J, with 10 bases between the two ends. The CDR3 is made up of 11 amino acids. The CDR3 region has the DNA TGCAGTGCACCGGCGGGCGATACGCAGTATTTT. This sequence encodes CSAPAGDTQYF.

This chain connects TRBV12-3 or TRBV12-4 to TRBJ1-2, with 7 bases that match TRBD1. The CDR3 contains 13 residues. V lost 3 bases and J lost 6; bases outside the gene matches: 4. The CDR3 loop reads CASSLRDSNGYTF. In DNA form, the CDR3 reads TGTGCCAGCAGTTTGCGGGACAGCAATGGCTACACCTTC.

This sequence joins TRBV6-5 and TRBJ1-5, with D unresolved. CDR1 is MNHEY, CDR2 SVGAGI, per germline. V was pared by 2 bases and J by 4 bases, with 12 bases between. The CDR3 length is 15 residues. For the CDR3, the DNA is TGTGCCAGCAGTTACGATTCGACGGGAAATCAGCCCCAGCATTTT. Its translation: CASSYDSTGNQPQHF.

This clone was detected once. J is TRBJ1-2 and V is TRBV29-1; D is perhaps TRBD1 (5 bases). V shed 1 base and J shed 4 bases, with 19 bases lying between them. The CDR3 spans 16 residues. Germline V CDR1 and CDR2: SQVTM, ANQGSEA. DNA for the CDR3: TGCAGCGTTGAAGGCGCCCCGGCCAGGGCCCCCTATGGCTACACCTTC. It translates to CSVEGAPARAPYGYTF.

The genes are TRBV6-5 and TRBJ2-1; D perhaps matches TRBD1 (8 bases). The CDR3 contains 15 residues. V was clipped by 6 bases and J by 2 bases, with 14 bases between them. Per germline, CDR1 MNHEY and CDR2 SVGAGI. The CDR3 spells CASRRTGTTYNEQFF. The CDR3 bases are TGTGCCAGCAGGAGGACAGGGACTACCTACAATGAGCAGTTCTTC.

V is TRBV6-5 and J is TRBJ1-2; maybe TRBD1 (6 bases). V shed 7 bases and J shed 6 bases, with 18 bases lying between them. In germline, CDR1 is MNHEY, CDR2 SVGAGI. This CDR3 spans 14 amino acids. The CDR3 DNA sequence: TGTGCCAGCACCAGATCCGGGACAATAAATGGCTACACCTTC. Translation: CASTRSGTINGYTF.

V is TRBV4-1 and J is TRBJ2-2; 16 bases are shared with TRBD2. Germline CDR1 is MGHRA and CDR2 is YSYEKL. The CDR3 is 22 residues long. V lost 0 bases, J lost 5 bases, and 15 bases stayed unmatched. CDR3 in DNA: TGCGCCAGCAGCCAAGAAGCAATCCTGGGACTAGCGGGGGGGCTAAGAACCGGGGAGCTGTTTTTT. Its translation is CASSQEAILGLAGGLRTGELFF.

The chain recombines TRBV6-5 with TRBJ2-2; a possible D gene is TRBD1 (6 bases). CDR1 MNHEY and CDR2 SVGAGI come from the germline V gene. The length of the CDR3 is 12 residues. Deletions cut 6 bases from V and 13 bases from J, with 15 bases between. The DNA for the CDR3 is TGTGCCAGCAGGGAGGAGCCCAGGGGGCTGTTTTTT. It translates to CASREEPRGLFF.

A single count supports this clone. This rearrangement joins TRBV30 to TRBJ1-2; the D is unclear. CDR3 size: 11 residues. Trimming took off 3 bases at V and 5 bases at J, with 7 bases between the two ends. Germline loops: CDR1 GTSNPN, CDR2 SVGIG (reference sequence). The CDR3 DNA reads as TGTGCCTGGAGCCGGAGTTATGGCTACACCTTC. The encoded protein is CAWSRSYGYTF.

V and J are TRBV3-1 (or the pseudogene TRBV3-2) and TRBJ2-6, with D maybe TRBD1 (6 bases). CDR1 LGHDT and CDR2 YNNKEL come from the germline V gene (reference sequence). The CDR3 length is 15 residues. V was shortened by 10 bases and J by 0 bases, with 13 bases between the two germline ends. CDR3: CATRRGGSGANVLTF. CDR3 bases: TGTGCCACCAGACGAGGGGGCTCTGGGGCCAACGTCCTGACTTTC.

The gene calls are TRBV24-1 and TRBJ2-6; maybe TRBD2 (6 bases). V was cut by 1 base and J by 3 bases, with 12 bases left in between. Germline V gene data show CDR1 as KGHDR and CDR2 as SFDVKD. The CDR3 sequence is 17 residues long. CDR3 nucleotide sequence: TGTGCCACCAGTGATTTCCTAACTAGCAATGGGGCCAACGTCCTGACTTTC. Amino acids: CATSDFLTSNGANVLTF.

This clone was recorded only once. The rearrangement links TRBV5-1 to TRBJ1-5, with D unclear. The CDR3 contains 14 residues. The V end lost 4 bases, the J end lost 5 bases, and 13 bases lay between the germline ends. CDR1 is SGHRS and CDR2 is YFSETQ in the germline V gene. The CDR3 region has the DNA TGCGCCAGCAGCCCGGGCGGGCCTGATCAGCCCCAGCATTTT. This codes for CASSPGGPDQPQHF. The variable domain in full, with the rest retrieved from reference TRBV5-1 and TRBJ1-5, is KAGVTQTPRYLIKTRGQQVTLSCSPISGHRSVSWYQQTPGQGLQFLFEYFSETQRNKGNFPGRFSGRQFSNSRSEMNVSTLELGDSALYLCASSPGGPDQPQHFGDGTRLSIL.

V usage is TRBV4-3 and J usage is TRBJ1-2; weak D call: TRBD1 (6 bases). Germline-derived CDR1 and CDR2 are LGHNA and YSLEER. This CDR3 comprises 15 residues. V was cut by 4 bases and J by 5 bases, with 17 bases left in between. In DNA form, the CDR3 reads TGCGCCAGCAGCCCCACTCCGGGACATTTATATGGCTACACCTTC. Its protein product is CASSPTPGHLYGYTF.

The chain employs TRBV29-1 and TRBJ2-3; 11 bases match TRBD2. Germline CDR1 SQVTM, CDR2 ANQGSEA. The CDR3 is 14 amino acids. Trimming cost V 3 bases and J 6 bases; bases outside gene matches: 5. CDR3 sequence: CSVELAGGSDTQYF. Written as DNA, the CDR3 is TGCAGCGTTGAGCTAGCGGGGGGCTCTGATACGCAGTATTTT.

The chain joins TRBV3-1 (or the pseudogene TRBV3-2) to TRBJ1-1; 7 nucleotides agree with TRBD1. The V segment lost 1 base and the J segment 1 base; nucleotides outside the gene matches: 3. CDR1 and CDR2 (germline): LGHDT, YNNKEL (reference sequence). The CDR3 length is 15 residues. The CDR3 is CASSQGGQQNTEAFF. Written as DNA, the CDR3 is TGTGCCAGCAGCCAAGGGGGACAGCAGAACACTGAAGCTTTCTTT.

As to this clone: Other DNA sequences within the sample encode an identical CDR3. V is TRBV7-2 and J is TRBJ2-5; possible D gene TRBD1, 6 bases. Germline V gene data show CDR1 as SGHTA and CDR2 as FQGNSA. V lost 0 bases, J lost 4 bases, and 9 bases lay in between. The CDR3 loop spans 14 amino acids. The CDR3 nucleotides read TGTGCCAGCAGCTTAGCAGGCAGGGGAGAGACCCAGTACTTC. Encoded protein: CASSLAGRGETQYF.